Presented here are 30 T cell receptor beta chains from one specimen sequenced in a study of breast tumors, draining lymph nodes, adjacent tissues. TCRdb reprocessed the multiplex PCR reads via MiXCR and lists one record per CDR3 protein. The data show around 150,000 distinct CDR3 sequences, with approximately 32% seen just once and roughly 2.3% held by the top ten. Axillary draining lymph nodes of breast cancer patients supplied the node samples. Material: axillary lymph node tissue. These receptors all come from a female donor with breast cancer. Some clones in this sample may be carry-over from other donors' samples.

In this sample, this clonotype turned up once. The chain carries TRBV2 and TRBJ1-6; 10 nucleotides match TRBD1. Germline V lookup: CDR1 SNHLY, CDR2 FYNNEI. The CDR3 contains 14 residues. The ends lost 11 bases at V and 5 bases at J; junction bases unmatched: 6. CDR3 DNA sequence: TGTGCCCTGACAGGGGGCGTCCATAATTCACCCCTCCACTTT. As protein: CALTGGVHNSPLHF.

About this clonotype: One junction end does not reproduce the germline sequence, and a read error may be involved. The V call is TRBV7-2, the J call TRBJ2-3; D could derive from TRBD1 or TRBD2 (6 bases each). The CDR3 runs 14 residues. The germline gives CDR1 SGHTA, CDR2 FQGNSA. The CDR3 region has the DNA TGTGCCAGCAGCTTAGCGGGGGGCACAGATGCGCAGTATTTT. Its protein is CASSLAGGTDAQYF. The complete variable domain, with remaining parts taken from reference TRBV7-2 and TRBJ2-3, reads GAGVSQSPSNKVTEKGKDVELRCDPISGHTALYWYRQSLGQGLEFLIYFQGNSAPDKSGLPSDRFSAERTGGSVSTLTIQRTQQEDSAVYLCASSLAGGTDAQYFGPGTRLTVL.

This clonotype was counted at least ten times. V is TRBV12-3 or TRBV12-4 and J is TRBJ2-5, with 9 bases matching TRBD1. Trimming removed 10 bases from V and 7 bases from J; junction bases left unmatched: 10. The CDR3 extends over 13 amino acids. CDR3 nucleotides: TGTGCCACTACCCAACAGGGGGCAGGGACCCAGTACTTC. Protein product: CATTQQGAGTQYF.

This clonotype was seen repeatedly, ten times or more. The chain joins TRBV30 to TRBJ1-5; unclear D gene. The CDR3 contains 12 residues. Germline values: CDR1 GTSNPN, CDR2 SVGIG (reference sequence). Trimming cost V 5 bases and J 2 bases, with 7 bases left between them. CDR3 residues: CAWDGGNQPQHF. The CDR3 coding sequence is TGTGCCTGGGACGGGGGCAATCAGCCCCAGCATTTT.

In its sample, this clonotype was seen many times. The CDR3 spells CASSRLRGGFFFSEQYF. The DNA for the CDR3 is TGTGCCAGCAGCCGGTTAAGAGGGGGCTTTTTTTTCTCCGAGCAGTACTTC. The rearrangement links TRBV7-9 to TRBJ2-7; 7 bases are shared with TRBD1. The J segment lost 6 bases and the V segment lost 5 bases, leaving 19 bases of the junction unmatched. The CDR3 loop spans 17 amino acids. The germline V gene encodes CDR1 SEHNR and CDR2 FQNEAQ (reference sequence).

This clonotype was seen ten or more times. This sequence joins TRBV12-5 and TRBJ2-3; 7 nucleotides line up with TRBD2. Germline CDR1 and CDR2: LGHNT and FRNRAP. J gave up 5 bases and V 3 bases, and 8 bases lay outside the gene matches. The CDR3 runs 15 residues. This CDR3 is CASGFFTRGRDTQYF. The CDR3 DNA reads TGTGCTAGTGGTTTTTTCACGCGGGGGAGAGATACGCAGTATTTT.

The chain uses TRBV7-3 and TRBJ2-1; 11 bases map to TRBD2. The V and J ends lost 5 bases and 3 bases, in that order; junction bases with no gene match: 6. Looked up from germline, CDR1 is SGHTA and CDR2 is FQGTGA. The CDR3 contains 16 residues. The CDR3 bases are TGTGCCAGCAGCCAGTACGGGACTAGCGGCTACAATGAGCAGTTCTTC. This gives the protein CASSQYGTSGYNEQFF.

This clonotype came up many times. The V gene is TRBV12-3 or TRBV12-4, the J gene TRBJ2-3; D gene ambiguous. V lost 2 bases to trimming and J lost 0 bases, with 6 bases between them. This CDR3 contains 14 residues. The CDR3 region has the DNA TGTGCCAGCAGTTTACTAGACAGCACAGATACGCAGTATTTT. This sequence encodes CASSLLDSTDTQYF.

The CDR3 sequence: CASSPRTGSGTEAFF. The DNA of the CDR3 is TGTGCCAGCAGTCCGCGGACAGGGAGTGGCACTGAAGCTTTCTTT. The chain has TRBV27 and TRBJ1-1, with 8 positions matching TRBD1. Germline trimming cut 5 bases from V and 4 bases from J; bases unmatched to any gene: 9. Germline lookup yields CDR1 MNHEY and CDR2 SMNVEV (reference sequence). The CDR3 extends over 15 amino acids.

This clonotype was detected many times. The chain has TRBV18 and TRBJ2-5; D gene ambiguous. The germline V and J ends were trimmed by 0 bases and 9 bases, with 11 bases remaining between them. CDR1 is KGHSH and CDR2 is LQKENI in the germline V gene. The CDR3 runs 13 residues. CDR3 coding DNA: TGTGCCAGCTCACCACCTCGCCTACCGTCCCAGTACTTC. Translation gives CASSPPRLPSQYF.

This clonotype has at least ten counts. This chain connects TRBV7-3 to TRBJ2-5, with D possibly matching TRBD2 (7 bases). CDR3 size: 13 residues. Germline V CDR1 and CDR2: SGHTA, FQGTGA. Trimming took 5 bases from V and 5 from J, leaving 12 bases between them. CDR3 protein: CASSPGRGETQYF. CDR3 sequence (DNA): TGTGCCAGCAGCCCGGGGAGGGGGGAGACCCAGTACTTC.

The chain joins TRBV6-1 to TRBJ2-3; 9 bases are shared with TRBD2. The germline gives CDR1 MNHNS, CDR2 SASEGT. The V gene end was trimmed by 3 bases and the J gene end by 2 bases; junction bases not matched to a gene: 6. The CDR3 runs 16 residues. Here the CDR3 reads CASSDRAGGFTDTQYF. Written as DNA, the CDR3 is TGTGCCAGCAGTGATAGAGCGGGGGGCTTCACAGATACGCAGTATTTT.

Concerning this clonotype: This may be a read error: a much more frequent sequence differs by one nucleotide. DNA of the CDR3: TGTGCCAGCAGCAGTTTCGCAAGTTGGGGAAAAGAGACCCAGTACTTC. Translated: CASSSFASWGKETQYF. The chain couples TRBV5-5 to TRBJ2-5; no firm D call. With 4 bases removed from V and 3 bases from J, the gap between germline ends came to 19 bases. CDR3 length: 16 residues. The germline CDR1 and CDR2 sequences are SGHKS and YYEKEE (reference sequence).

This clonotype was found a few times. The CDR3 coding sequence is TGTGCCAGCAGCGCAGCTGGGGTGGGGGTTGGGGACGATGGCTACACCTTC. Its translation: CASSAAGVGVGDDGYTF. This chain connects TRBV12-3 or TRBV12-4 to TRBJ1-2; possible D gene TRBD1, 5 bases. CDR3 size: 17 residues. V lost 6 bases, J lost 6 bases, and 26 bases lay in between.

The chain combines TRBV7-9 with TRBJ2-7; D may be TRBD2 (6 bases). This CDR3 is built from 14 residues. Trimming took off 3 bases at V and 7 bases at J, with 16 bases between the two ends. Germline CDR1 and CDR2: SEHNR and FQNEAQ (reference sequence). For the CDR3, the DNA is TGTGCCAGCAGCTTTCGGAGGGGATTTGGGGAGCAGTACTTC. Protein product: CASSFRRGFGEQYF.

This clonotype was seen repeatedly, ten times or more. The chain employs TRBV5-1 and TRBJ2-3; D remains unclear. The CDR3 sequence is 16 residues long. The germline V and J ends were trimmed by 0 bases and 0 bases, with 11 bases remaining between them. Germline loops: CDR1 SGHRS, CDR2 YFSETQ. This CDR3 reads CASSLGRKSSTDTQYF. The CDR3 DNA reads TGCGCCAGCAGCTTGGGCCGAAAGTCTAGCACAGATACGCAGTATTTT.

This clonotype has at least ten counts. J is TRBJ2-7 and V is TRBV29-1; D tentatively fits TRBD1 or TRBD2 (5 bases each). The CDR3 is made up of 11 amino acids. Germline V CDR1 and CDR2: SQVTM, ANQGSEA. Deletions cut 7 bases from V and 0 bases from J, with 7 bases between. This chain's CDR3 is CSAGTSYEQYF. The CDR3 DNA is TGCAGCGCCGGGACCTCCTACGAGCAGTACTTC.

In this sample, this clonotype turned up many times. A read error may be the cause here, since a much bigger clone is one base away. This likely comes from a read error, as the CDR3 has no conserved phenylalanine or tryptophan at its end. The chain links TRBV20-1 to TRBJ2-5; D gene ambiguous. CDR1 DFQATT and CDR2 SNEGSKA come from the germline V gene (reference sequence). V lost 2 bases, J lost 5 bases, and 3 bases lay in between. The CDR3 length is 10 residues. As DNA, the CDR3 is TGCAGTGCTAGATTTGAGACCCAGTACTCC. Its protein is CSARFETQYS.

This clonotype was seen many times. This chain uses TRBV6-5 with TRBJ1-5; no reliable D call. V shed 6 bases and J shed 3 bases, with 15 bases lying between them. The CDR3 is made up of 15 amino acids. Germline loops: CDR1 MNHEY, CDR2 SVGAGI. This CDR3 is CASRKGRNHNQPQHF. Here the CDR3 DNA reads TGTGCCAGCAGGAAAGGACGGAATCACAATCAGCCCCAGCATTTT.

This clonotype has at least ten counts. The chain uses TRBV30 and TRBJ1-5; no firm D call. Deletions cut 1 base from V and 4 bases from J, with 14 bases between. Per the germline V gene, CDR1 is GTSNPN and CDR2 is SVGIG (reference sequence). CDR3 length: 15 amino acids. The CDR3 DNA is TGTGCCTGGAGTGAAACCGGGATGGGTAATCAGCCCCAGCATTTT. Protein product: CAWSETGMGNQPQHF.

At least ten counts were recorded for this clonotype. V and J are TRBV19 and TRBJ2-1; TRBD1 agrees at 7 bases. V dropped 5 bases and J dropped 4; count of bases not matched to a gene: 5. Germline V lookup: CDR1 LNHDA, CDR2 SQIVND (reference sequence). CDR3 size: 14 residues. The chain's CDR3 is CASSPGTEYNEQFF. CDR3 sequence (DNA): TGTGCCAGTAGTCCGGGGACAGAATACAATGAGCAGTTCTTC.

Concerning this clonotype: This may stem from a read error, because a much larger clone lies one nucleotide away. This chain connects TRBV19 to TRBJ2-3, with D perhaps matching TRBD2 (5 bases). The CDR3 contains 14 residues. The germline V gene encodes CDR1 LNHDA and CDR2 SQIVND (reference sequence). The CDR3, as DNA: TGTGCCAGCAGTTCCCCGTCCCGGGGAGATGCGCAGTATTTT. Its protein is CASSSPSRGDAQYF.

This clonotype was seen ten or more times. This rearrangement joins TRBV11-1 to TRBJ2-7, with 7 bases aligning to TRBD1. The V segment lost 5 bases and the J segment 5 bases; nucleotides outside the gene matches: 3. This CDR3 comprises 12 residues. The germline V gene encodes CDR1 SGHAT and CDR2 FQDESV (reference sequence). CDR3 amino acids: CASSHRGDEQYV. The CDR3 nucleotides read TGTGCCAGCAGCCACAGGGGCGACGAGCAGTACGTC.

V gene TRBV25-1 combines with J gene TRBJ2-7; the D call may be TRBD1 or TRBD2 (5 bases each). There are 17 residues in the CDR3. From germline, CDR1 is MGHDK and CDR2 SYGVNS. This chain's CDR3 is CASSPQSTAGNTGELYV. The CDR3 region has the DNA TGTGCCAGCAGTCCGCAGTCGACAGCCGGGAACACCGGGGAGCTGTACGTC.

The gene calls are TRBV7-9 and TRBJ2-3; the match to TRBD1 covers 11 bases. V shed 5 bases, J shed 4 bases, and the junction held 8 bases outside the gene matches. CDR3 length equals 16 residues. Germline lookup yields CDR1 SEHNR and CDR2 FQNEAQ (reference sequence). CDR3 in DNA: TGTGCCAGCAGCATGACCGGGACAGGGGGTCCAGATACGCAGTATTTT. Residues: CASSMTGTGGPDTQYF.

The V and J genes are TRBV19 and TRBJ1-1, with unresolved D. V was clipped by 0 bases and J by 4 bases, with 6 bases between them. The CDR3 spans 13 residues. Looked up from germline, CDR1 is LNHDA and CDR2 is SQIVND (reference sequence). The CDR3 sequence: CASSIDRFTEAFF. CDR3 nucleotides: TGTGCCAGTAGTATAGACAGGTTCACTGAAGCTTTCTTT.

This clonotype has at least ten counts. The chain combines TRBV6-1 with TRBJ2-7; 10 bases align to TRBD1. This CDR3 spans 15 amino acids. J lost 3 bases, V lost 10 bases, and 12 bases had no gene match. The germline CDR1 and CDR2 sequences are MNHNS and SASEGT. The CDR3 is CATNSGTGDIYEQYF. CDR3 nucleotides: TGTGCCACGAACTCCGGGACAGGGGACATCTACGAGCAGTACTTC.

The chain is built from TRBV24-1 and TRBJ2-1; TRBD2 agrees at 11 bases. CDR3 length: 17 residues. Germline V gives CDR1 KGHDR, CDR2 SFDVKD. Germline trimming cut 3 bases from V and 8 bases from J; bases unmatched to any gene: 11. CDR3 bases: TGTGCCACCAGTGATCCCCTTGCACTAGCGGGAGCGGATGAGCAGTTCTTC. Translation gives CATSDPLALAGADEQFF.

Remarks on this clonotype: A clone one base away is much larger, so this may be a read error. The chain links TRBV5-6 to TRBJ2-5, with D tentatively TRBD1 (6 bases). Germline CDR1 and CDR2: SGHDT and YYEEEE. The CDR3 runs 14 residues. V lost 4 bases to trimming and J lost 4 bases, with 14 bases between them. In DNA, the CDR3 is TGTGCCAGCAGCACACGGACAGCAGGAGAGACCCAGTACTTC. Amino acid sequence: CASSTRTAGETQYF.

This clonotype was seen repeatedly, ten times or more. The chain joins TRBV9 to TRBJ2-5, with 8 bases fitting TRBD2. J lost 1 base, V lost 1 base, and 0 bases had no gene match. The CDR3 is 14 residues long. The germline CDR1 and CDR2 sequences are SGDLS and YYNGEE. As DNA, the CDR3 is TGTGCCAGCAGCGTAACTAGCGGCCAAGAGACCCAGTACTTC. Translating it yields CASSVTSGQETQYF. The complete variable domain, with remaining parts taken from reference TRBV9 and TRBJ2-5, reads DSGVTQTPKHLITATGQRVTLRCSPRSGDLSVYWYQQSLDQGLQFLIQYYNGEERAKGNILERFSAQQFPDLHSELNLSSLELGDSALYFCASSVTSGQETQYFGPGTRLLVL.